This T cell receptor (beta chain) was recorded in a study of cytomegalovirus exposure and HLA in healthy donors. The study, taken as a whole, reports: For most TCR sequences rarity was the rule, although some public TCRs occurred in many donors. 150 to 200 TCR beta chains were listed as cytomegalovirus-associated.

The CDR3 contains 14 residues. Germline lookup yields CDR1 MRHNA and CDR2 SNTAGT. The V gene lost 6 bases and the J gene lost 0 bases, with 11 bases spanning the gap. Here immunoSEQ multiplex PCR was the method, and the copy in TCRdb shows in-frame clones only, minus some. The repertoire consists of around 250,000 clones, with around 87% occurring once and the leading ten covering 0.35% to 0.4%. A note on this clone: The antigen is unknown.

This chain joins TRBV6-4 and TRBJ1-2, with D hard to call. Sequences were obtained from PBMCs. This receptor was taken from a woman in her late teens or twenties in good health and CMV-seronegative. CDR3 DNA: TGTGCCAGCAGCCTTGAGACATCTAACTATGGCTACACCTTC. Amino acid sequence: CASSLETSNYGYTF.